These 30 T cell receptor beta chains originate from one sample sequenced in a study of blood T cell repertoires in COVID-19. Method: immunoSEQ multiplex PCR; TCRdb's copy keeps in-frame clones and lacks some. The data contain fewer than 250,000 clones, approximately 86% of them singletons. The sample consisted of PBMCs or T cells enriched from blood (not recorded which). These TCRs come from a middle-aged woman with acute COVID-19.

The rearrangement uses TRBV9 and TRBJ2-3, with 8 bases lining up with TRBD2. After removal of 3 bases from V and 4 bases from J, the junction contained 4 bases not matched to a gene. Germline V gene data show CDR1 as SGDLS and CDR2 as YYNGEE. The length of the CDR3 is 14 residues. CDR3 bases: TGTGCCAGCAGCGCGGGGGGGGGCCCAGATACGCAGTATTTT. Encoded protein: CASSAGGGPDTQYF. The entire variable domain, with the rest obtained from reference TRBV9 and TRBJ2-3, is as follows: DSGVTQTPKHLITATGQRVTLRCSPRSGDLSVYWYQQSLDQGLQFLIQYYNGEERAKGNILERFSAQQFPDLHSELNLSSLELGDSALYFCASSAGGGPDTQYFGPGTRLTVL.

This chain connects TRBV6-5 to TRBJ2-3, with no clear D. Trimming left V 1 base short and J 0 bases short, with 8 bases between. CDR1 is MNHEY and CDR2 is SVGAGI in the germline V gene. The CDR3 covers 15 residues. The CDR3 DNA follows: TGTGCCAGCAGTTACTATGGCGGAAGCACAGATACGCAGTATTTT. Protein product: CASSYYGGSTDTQYF.

The gene calls are TRBV4-1 and TRBJ2-1; weak D call: TRBD1 (6 bases). Germline V CDR1 and CDR2: MGHRA, YSYEKL. The V end lost 4 bases, the J end lost 6 bases, and 16 bases lay between the germline ends. CDR3 length: 15 amino acids. The CDR3 loop reads CASSPTGDSPNEQFF. The CDR3 coding sequence is TGCGCCAGCAGCCCGACAGGAGACTCTCCCAATGAGCAGTTCTTC.

V gene TRBV24-1 combines with J gene TRBJ1-1; 8 bases map to TRBD1. CDR3 length: 17 residues. The trim removed 6 bases at V and 3 bases at J, leaving 14 bases unmatched. Looked up from germline, CDR1 is KGHDR and CDR2 is SFDVKD. CDR3 loop: CATSLSGGMVKYTEAFF. The CDR3 coding sequence is TGTGCCACCAGTCTTTCAGGGGGCATGGTGAAGTACACTGAAGCTTTCTTT.

V and J are TRBV5-1 and TRBJ1-3; 7 bases line up with TRBD1. Germline V gene data show CDR1 as SGHRS and CDR2 as YFSETQ. With V trimmed by 6 bases and J by 1 base, 4 bases remained unmatched. The CDR3 extends over 14 amino acids. The CDR3 coding sequence is TGCGCCAGCACCGAGACAGGGTCTGGAAACACCATATATTTT. As protein: CASTETGSGNTIYF.

The chain carries TRBV7-9 and TRBJ2-2; weak D call: TRBD2 (6 bases). V lost 1 base and J lost 0, with 9 bases in between. Germline V gene data show CDR1 as SEHNR and CDR2 as FQNEAQ (reference sequence). The CDR3 covers 16 residues. The CDR3 bases are TGTGCCAGCAGCTTAGTTACGGGGGCGAACACCGGGGAGCTGTTTTTT. It translates to CASSLVTGANTGELFF.

This chain uses TRBV6-5 with TRBJ1-3; 7 positions match TRBD1. Germline V gene data show CDR1 as MNHEY and CDR2 as SVGAGI. V was pared by 5 bases and J by 9 bases, with 10 bases of the junction left unmatched. CDR3 length: 14 residues. In nucleotides, the CDR3 is TGTGCCAGCAGTCTTGGACCTCAGGGGGGCACCATATATTTT. Translating it yields CASSLGPQGGTIYF.

This rearrangement joins TRBV9 to TRBJ2-1; D unclear. Between the trimmed V and J ends, which lost 3 bases and 5 bases, there was a span of 15 bases. Germline loops: CDR1 SGDLS, CDR2 YYNGEE. The CDR3 extends over 15 amino acids. The CDR3 sequence: CASSAYLAPNNEQFF. CDR3 nucleotide sequence: TGTGCCAGCAGCGCTTACTTAGCCCCGAACAATGAGCAGTTCTTC.

This clone occurred a few times. V and J are TRBV2 and TRBJ2-1; tentative D call: TRBD2 (5 bases). Germline CDR1 SNHLY, CDR2 FYNNEI. Trimming took off 1 base at V and 8 bases at J, with 9 bases between the two ends. This CDR3 is 13 amino acids long. DNA for the CDR3: TGTGCCAGCAGTGAAGGCCCGGACTATGAGCAGTTCTTC. This sequence encodes CASSEGPDYEQFF.

The gene calls are TRBV7-9 and TRBJ1-3; TRBD1 matches 7 bases. In germline, CDR1 is SEHNR, CDR2 FQNEAQ (reference sequence). Trimming at V came to 6 bases and at J to 5 bases, leaving 10 bases not matched to a gene. The CDR3 has 15 residues. CDR3 loop: CASSPIGTVRNTIYF. CDR3 coding DNA: TGTGCCAGCAGTCCTATCGGGACAGTTAGAAACACCATATATTTT.

V usage is TRBV19 and J usage is TRBJ2-1, with 7 nucleotides matching TRBD2. Trimming at V came to 8 bases and at J to 4 bases, leaving 8 bases not matched to a gene. From germline, CDR1 is LNHDA and CDR2 SQIVND (reference sequence). The CDR3 spans 14 residues. The CDR3 spells CASQSGTKYNEQFF. Here the CDR3 DNA reads TGTGCCAGTCAATCCGGGACTAAATACAATGAGCAGTTCTTC.

The V call is TRBV2, the J call TRBJ1-6; no clear D. V was cut by 9 bases and J by 7 bases, with 13 bases left in between. Germline V gene data show CDR1 as SNHLY and CDR2 as FYNNEI. The length of the CDR3 is 13 residues. The CDR3 nucleotides are TGTGCCAGTGGGCACGGCGGGAATTCACCCCTCCACTTT. Translating it yields CASGHGGNSPLHF. Full variable domain (remainder filled in from reference TRBV2 and TRBJ1-6): EPEVTQTPSHQVTQMGQEVILRCVPISNHLYFYWYRQILGQKVEFLVSFYNNEISEKSEIFDDQFSVERPDGSNFTLKIRSTKLEDSAMYFCASGHGGNSPLHFGNGTRLTVT.

The V gene is TRBV4-1, the J gene TRBJ1-1; weak D call: TRBD1 (5 bases). Trimming shortened V by 1 base and J by 7 bases, and 19 bases separated the two germline ends. Germline CDR1 and CDR2: MGHRA and YSYEKL. The length of the CDR3 is 16 residues. The CDR3 DNA is TGCGCCAGCAGCCAAGGCGGGGACGAGATGGTCCGTGAAGCTTTCTTT. Amino acids: CASSQGGDEMVREAFF.

The rearrangement links TRBV12-5 to TRBJ1-3; D ambiguous. The V gene's germline CDR1 is LGHNT and CDR2 FRNRAP. Trimming took 6 bases from V and 0 from J, leaving 12 bases between them. The CDR3 contains 15 residues. The CDR3 sequence is CASGLGSSSGNTIYF. CDR3 bases: TGTGCTAGTGGCCTCGGGAGCAGCTCTGGAAACACCATATATTTT.

This clone was counted only a few times. V and J are TRBV27 and TRBJ1-2; D unresolved. V shed 6 bases and J shed 0 bases, with 17 bases lying between them. The V gene's germline CDR1 is MNHEY and CDR2 SMNVEV (reference sequence). The CDR3 consists of 16 residues. CDR3 in amino acids: CASRPINPGTNYGYTF. DNA of the CDR3: TGTGCCAGCAGACCAATAAACCCGGGGACTAACTATGGCTACACCTTC.

The chain links TRBV11-3 to TRBJ2-1, with D perhaps matching TRBD1 (6 bases). This CDR3 spans 15 amino acids. With 1 base removed from V and 3 bases from J, the gap between germline ends came to 10 bases. Germline V gene lookup returns CDR1 SGHNT and CDR2 YENEEA. CDR3 protein: CASSLGIGGYNEQFF. The CDR3 coding sequence is TGTGCCAGCAGCTTAGGTATAGGGGGCTACAATGAGCAGTTCTTC.

This chain joins TRBV24-1 and TRBJ2-1; 8 positions agree with TRBD1. CDR3 length: 15 amino acids. Trimming removed 6 bases from V and 5 bases from J; junction bases left unmatched: 8. Germline V gives CDR1 KGHDR, CDR2 SFDVKD. The CDR3 nucleotides are TGTGCCACCAGTAAGGCCGGGACAGGAAACAATGAGCAGTTCTTC. It encodes CATSKAGTGNNEQFF.

J is TRBJ1-2 and V is TRBV27; D unclear. Germline V CDR1 and CDR2: MNHEY, SMNVEV (reference sequence). CDR3 length: 15 residues. The V and J ends lost 5 bases and 1 base respectively, with 14 bases between them. The CDR3 DNA reads TGTGCCAGCAGTCCGGGGAGAGCGCATAACTATGGCTACACCTTC. Protein: CASSPGRAHNYGYTF.

Only one count was recorded for this clone. The genes are TRBV28 and TRBJ1-2; TRBD1 aligns across 12 bases. V gave up 7 bases and J gave up 8 bases; unmatched junction bases: 14. Germline CDR1 MDHEN, CDR2 SYDVKM. The CDR3 runs 16 residues. CDR3 in DNA: TGTGCCAGCATTGCTCCGGGACAGGGGGCAGTATACGGCTACACCTTC. Translated, it gives CASIAPGQGAVYGYTF.

This clone came up a few times. This chain uses TRBV5-1 with TRBJ2-4, with a weak D call TRBD1 (5 bases). The CDR3 spans 17 residues. Germline loops: CDR1 SGHRS, CDR2 YFSETQ. Trimming shortened V by 0 bases and J by 3 bases, and 16 bases separated the two germline ends. The CDR3 bases are TGCGCCAGCAGCTTGGTGGCAGGGCGGTCGAGCAAAAACATTCAGTACTTC. Its protein product is CASSLVAGRSSKNIQYF.

This clone showed up just a few times. The genes are TRBV4-1 and TRBJ1-4; D perhaps matches TRBD1 (5 bases). The CDR3 covers 15 residues. The germline V gene encodes CDR1 MGHRA and CDR2 YSYEKL. V lost 4 bases, J lost 3 bases, and 12 bases lay in between. CDR3 in amino acids: CASSPSTVANEKLFF. The CDR3 bases are TGCGCCAGCAGCCCATCGACAGTAGCTAATGAAAAACTGTTTTTT.

The chain carries TRBV5-1 and TRBJ2-7; D is possibly TRBD1 (6 bases). V lost 0 bases, J lost 12 bases, and 22 bases lay in between. Germline assignment: CDR1 SGHRS and CDR2 YFSETQ. The CDR3 loop spans 15 amino acids. In DNA form, the CDR3 reads TGCGCCAGCAGCTTGGCCGGGACACCCGGCACCCTTGGGTACTTC. Protein sequence: CASSLAGTPGTLGYF.

The chain carries TRBV7-3 and TRBJ2-2; TRBD2 might be the D (5 bases). The ends were cut back, 8 bases at V and 1 base at J, with 8 bases in the middle. Germline V gene data show CDR1 as SGHTA and CDR2 as FQGTGA. This CDR3 region has 13 residues. DNA of the CDR3: TGTGCCAGCTCGGGGTGGAACACCGGGGAGCTGTTTTTT. Translated, it gives CASSGWNTGELFF.

The rearrangement joins TRBV10-2 to TRBJ2-1, with TRBD2 matching over 10 bases. Looked up from germline, CDR1 is WSHSY and CDR2 is SAAADI. J lost 14 bases, V lost 0 bases, and 7 bases had no gene match. This CDR3 is 14 amino acids long. The CDR3 spells CASSESNLAGEKFF. Here the CDR3 DNA reads TGCGCCAGCAGTGAGTCGAATCTAGCGGGAGAGAAGTTCTTC.

V usage is TRBV9 and J usage is TRBJ2-3; TRBD2 aligns across 8 bases. The CDR3 is made up of 16 amino acids. The trim removed 0 bases at V and 1 base at J, leaving 4 bases unmatched. The V gene's germline CDR1 is SGDLS and CDR2 YYNGEE. The CDR3 loop is CASSVGGGLGTDTQYF. CDR3 sequence (DNA): TGTGCCAGCAGCGTAGGCGGGGGGCTTGGCACAGATACGCAGTATTTT.

This sequence joins TRBV7-9 and TRBJ2-1; 8 positions agree with TRBD2. The CDR3 runs 17 residues. With V trimmed by 5 bases and J by 0 bases, 9 bases remained unmatched. The germline gives CDR1 SEHNR, CDR2 FQNEAQ (reference sequence). This CDR3 is CASSQGTRRFSYNEQFF. The DNA for the CDR3 is TGTGCCAGCAGCCAGGGGACTAGACGATTCTCCTACAATGAGCAGTTCTTC.

The genes are TRBV25-1 and TRBJ2-3; 9 nucleotides match TRBD2. J gave up 2 bases and V 3 bases, and 6 bases lay outside the gene matches. The CDR3 is 16 amino acids. The germline CDR1 and CDR2 sequences are MGHDK and SYGVNS. CDR3 nucleotides: TGTGCCAGCAGTGAGGGAGGCGGGAGGGCCACAGATACGCAGTATTTT. It translates to CASSEGGGRATDTQYF.

The chain links TRBV7-2 to TRBJ2-7; TRBD2 aligns across 8 bases. The V and J ends lost 3 bases and 4 bases, in that order; junction bases with no gene match: 8. The CDR3 has 15 residues. Germline V gives CDR1 SGHTA, CDR2 FQGNSA. In DNA, the CDR3 is TGTGCCAGCAGCTTTAGTCGCGGGAGGAGGTACGAGCAGTACTTC. Translation: CASSFSRGRRYEQYF.

The table lists this clone with a few counts. This chain connects TRBV7-6 to TRBJ2-7; 8 positions agree with TRBD2. V lost 0 bases and J lost 7; bases outside the gene matches: 2. The CDR3 spans 13 residues. The germline CDR1 and CDR2 sequences are SGHVS and FNYEAQ. The CDR3: CASSLAGGGEQYF. CDR3 DNA: TGTGCCAGCAGCTTAGCGGGCGGGGGGGAGCAGTACTTC. Full variable domain (remainder filled in from reference TRBV7-6 and TRBJ2-7): GAGVSQSPRYKVTKRGQDVALRCDPISGHVSLYWYRQALGQGPEFLTYFNYEAQQDKSGLPNDRFSAERPEGSISTLTIQRTEQRDSAMYRCASSLAGGGEQYFGPGTRLTVT.

The CDR3 here is CASSQIPGLAGAGELFF. The CDR3 DNA follows: TGCGCCAGCAGCCAAATTCCGGGACTAGCGGGGGCCGGGGAGCTGTTTTTT. This chain uses TRBV4-1 with TRBJ2-2; 14 bases are shared with TRBD2. With V trimmed by 2 bases and J by 6 bases, 5 bases remained unmatched. The CDR3 contains 17 residues. Germline V gene lookup returns CDR1 MGHRA and CDR2 YSYEKL.